This T cell receptor beta chain was identified in a study of T cell repertoires in cytomegalovirus infection. Study as a whole: It was the public TCR beta signatures that indicated both CMV infection and matching HLA type.

Regarding this clonotype: The target antigen is unknown.

Trimming shortened V by 2 bases and J by 2 bases, and 7 bases separated the two germline ends. Germline assignment: CDR1 MRHNA and CDR2 SNTAGT. The CDR3 is made up of 14 amino acids. TCRdb re-called the reads through MiXCR, storing one row per CDR3 protein. The sample includes about 490,000 distinct CDR3 sequences, 26% of them seen just once. Study-wide results and caveats: Frequencies of public TCR beta families were cumulated, and this identified carriers of CMV plus the relevant HLA. CMV-specific HLA-C-restricted TCR beta clonotypes dominated the ex vivo response.

What was sequenced was PBMCs. The receptor's source is a human donor in good health (CMV status not recorded). Some clones in this sample may be carry-over from other donors' samples. The chain uses TRBV6-4 and TRBJ2-1; D unresolved. The CDR3 loop is CASSDGFPYNEQFF. In DNA, the CDR3 is TGTGCCAGCAGTGACGGATTCCCCTACAATGAGCAGTTCTTC.